This record concerns one TCR beta chain sequence. Antigen: not known. Germline-derived CDR1 and CDR2 are LNHDA and SQIVND (reference sequence). Trimming took off 6 bases at V and 5 bases at J, with 13 bases between the two ends. The length of the CDR3 is 13 residues. This sample is part of a study of cytomegalovirus exposure and HLA in healthy donors. Overall study: Early released data comprised 80 million to 100 million unique TCRs from HLA-typed donors. Genotyping showed around 81% of 300 to 450 donors falling in the Caucasian-associated ancestry cluster. Study-wide findings and caveats: The study recorded about 150 TCR beta chains that were cytomegalovirus-associated.

Though probably carrying unrecorded immune exposures, donors were nominally healthy at sampling. A multiplex PCR was run with 60 Vbeta primers and 13 Jbeta primers. Sequencing was performed with immunoSEQ multiplex PCR; in TCRdb, only in-frame clones are kept and a portion is missing. Among about 200,000 clones listed, over 60% were seen once. This chain uses TRBV19 with TRBJ2-5; maybe TRBD1 (6 bases). The sequencing input was PBMCs. This sequence was found in a male donor in good health and CMV-seronegative. The DNA for the CDR3 is TGTGCCAGTAGGAGGGGGAACGGGGAGACCCAGTACTTC. It encodes CASRRGNGETQYF. The full variable domain, in which reference TRBV19 and TRBJ2-5 provide the parts outside the CDR3, is DGGITQSPKYLFRKEGQNVTLSCEQNLNHDAMYWYRQDPGQGLRLIYYSQIVNDFQKGDIAEGYSVSREKKESFPLTVTSAQKNPTAFYLCASRRGNGETQYFGPGTRLLVL.